The 5 T cell receptor beta chains below all came from one sample that was sequenced in a study of human T cells and chemical hapten exposure. Time point here: patch test 1, 2 weeks after DPC sensitization. Treatment specified: therapeutic diphenylcyclopropenone sensitization with weekly scalp DPC. TCRdb reprocessed the RACE reads with MiXCR, giving one entry per CDR3 protein. Of 340,000 or so distinct CDR3 sequences detected, roughly 6.9% appear once; the ten largest clones hold around 8.4%. The sample was whole blood, taken in connection with sensitization to the hapten diphenylcyclopropenone (DPC). The receptors were gathered from a woman aged 18-30 years with alopecia areata. Some clones in this sample may be carry-over from other donors' samples.

This sequence joins TRBV5-4 and TRBJ2-7; the D gene is possibly TRBD1 (6 bases). CDR3 size: 15 residues. V gave up 0 bases and J gave up 2 bases, with 12 bases separating them. Looked up from germline, CDR1 is SGHNT and CDR2 is YYREEE (reference sequence). CDR3 protein: CASSLDTGIPYEQYF. The CDR3 DNA follows: TGTGCCAGCAGCTTGGACACAGGGATCCCCTACGAGCAGTACTTC.

This clonotype has a handful of counts. This chain joins TRBV6-5 and TRBJ1-5, with a weak D call TRBD1 (6 bases). The V gene lost 9 bases and the J gene lost 0 bases, with 18 bases spanning the gap. CDR1 and CDR2 from the germline V gene are MNHEY and SVGAGI. The CDR3 extends over 16 amino acids. The CDR3 reads CASRLTGTYSNQPQHF. The CDR3, as DNA: TGTGCCAGTAGACTTACAGGGACCTATAGCAATCAGCCCCAGCATTTT.

The genes are TRBV5-1 and TRBJ1-4; no clear D gene. V lost 0 bases to trimming and J lost 7 bases, with 10 bases between them. Germline CDR1 and CDR2: SGHRS and YFSETQ. This CDR3 is built from 14 residues. DNA of the CDR3: TGCGCCAGCAGCTTGGGAGTTCCAGGTGAAAAACTGTTTTTT. Protein product: CASSLGVPGEKLFF.

This clonotype was counted at least ten times. In DNA form, the CDR3 reads TGCAGCGTGGAGGGCTGGACTAGAGACCAGTATACGCAGTATTTT. It encodes CSVEGWTRDQYTQYF. The V call is TRBV29-1, the J call TRBJ2-3, with TRBD2 matching 7 bases. Per the germline V gene, CDR1 is SQVTM and CDR2 is ANQGSEA. The V segment lost 6 bases and the J segment 7 bases; nucleotides outside the gene matches: 16. This CDR3 is 15 amino acids long.

V is TRBV18 and J is TRBJ1-1; D is perhaps TRBD1 (5 bases). Trimming left V 2 bases short and J 1 base short, with 11 bases between. The CDR3 is made up of 15 amino acids. Looked up from germline, CDR1 is KGHSH and CDR2 is LQKENI. The CDR3 sequence: CASSPGGLPNTEAFF. CDR3 bases: TGTGCCAGCTCACCAGGGGGACTGCCGAACACTGAAGCTTTCTTT.